This T cell receptor (beta chain) was captured by sequencing in a study of T cells after somatic rescue of genetic block. Concerning this clone itself: The junction departs from germline at one end; a sequencing error may be responsible.

Clones were read by immunoSEQ multiplex PCR, and TCRdb kept only the in-frame ones, dropping some. The sample has under 15,000 clones, roughly two thirds seen once. The CDR3 is 13 amino acids. Germline lookup yields CDR1 SGDLS and CDR2 YYNGEE. Material: peripheral blood mononuclear cells (PBMCs). This TCR derives from a boy between 10 and 17 years old. V is TRBV9 and J is TRBJ1-2, with D uncertain. DNA of the CDR3: TGTGCCAGCAGCGTAGCGAACTGGTATGGCTGCACCTTC. Translated: CASSVANWYGCTF.